This T cell receptor beta chain was observed in a study of blood T cell repertoires in COVID-19. About the study: The United States, Italy and Spain provided the acute and convalescent COVID-19 samples.

Original methodology: Reference gene primer amplification yielded estimated nucleated cell counts. Measured with immunoSEQ multiplex PCR; TCRdb has only the in-frame clones, and not every one. D and trimming come from the DNA, and the V and J calls and clone size come from that table. The sample lists 150,000 to 200,000 clones; around nine tenths were seen once. Germline V gene lookup returns CDR1 ENHRY and CDR2 SYGVKD. V lost 10 bases to trimming and J lost 1 base, with 16 bases between them. The CDR3 has 14 amino acids. Only one count was recorded for this clone. This chain connects TRBV10-3 to TRBJ2-5, with D perhaps TRBD2 (6 bases). This sequence originates from a man between 35 and 55 years old with active or convalescent COVID-19. Specimen: peripheral blood. Written as DNA, the CDR3 is TGTGCCACCAGGAGGGACTCGACCCAAGAGACCCAGTACTTC. It yields the protein CATRRDSTQETQYF.